This T cell receptor beta chain was profiled in a study of long-term antiretroviral therapy in people with HIV. Trimming shortened V by 3 bases and J by 4 bases, and 16 bases separated the two germline ends. The CDR3 spans 16 residues. The germline V gene has CDR1 LNHDA and CDR2 SQIVND (reference sequence). As for this clone: Its antigen is as yet unknown.

Each contributor possessed a minimum of one pre-ART and a minimum of two post-ART PBMC samples. In each sample, roughly 1-11 million cryopreserved PBMC were present before DNA extraction. Sequencing relied on immunoSEQ assay v3.0, run at survey level. Assay used: immunoSEQ multiplex PCR; TCRdb lists only in-frame clones, some missing. Here the sample spans 15,000 to 20,000 clones, just over 75% being singletons. Study-level points and caveats: Missing from the dataset were any data on ART adherence, viral resistance or therapy changes.

The gene calls are TRBV19 and TRBJ1-3, with D unclear. The receptor comes from a woman between 50 and 59 years old with HIV. The sequenced sample was unsorted PBMCs, obtained 0.5 years before starting antiretroviral therapy. CDR3 sequence (DNA): TGTGCCAGTAGTATCGGCGGACTGTCGTTCGGAAACACCATATATTTT. The encoded protein is CASSIGGLSFGNTIYF.